These 30 T cell receptor beta chains came from one sample sequenced in a study of CD8 T cells in Susac syndrome. Random-hexamer reverse transcription was applied to about 0.5 to 1 ug RNA. TCRdb reanalysed the immunoSEQ multiplex PCR reads using MiXCR and keeps one entry per CDR3 protein. In the table there are 350,000 to 550,000 distinct CDR3 sequences, approximately 85% of which are singletons. Sequencing was done on a sample of CD8+ T cells from PBMCs. Receptors were obtained from a human donor with multiple sclerosis.

This clonotype was found once. As DNA, the CDR3 is TGTGCCAGTAGTATGCGCCGTTACGGTACTGAAGCTTTCTTT. Its protein is CASSMRRYGTEAFF. This chain links TRBV19 with TRBJ1-1; no definite D call. The CDR3 length is 14 residues. Germline V gene sequence: CDR1 LNHDA, CDR2 SQIVND (reference sequence). V was cut by 3 bases and J by 5 bases, with 13 bases left in between.

This sequence joins TRBV30 and TRBJ1-1; D uncertain. This CDR3 is built from 12 residues. Deletions cut 5 bases from V and 7 bases from J, with 14 bases between. Germline values: CDR1 GTSNPN, CDR2 SVGIG (reference sequence). CDR3 amino acids: CAWEGHNYEAFF. In DNA, the CDR3 is TGTGCCTGGGAAGGTCATAACTATGAAGCTTTCTTT. Combining the CDR3 with reference TRBV30 and TRBJ1-1 gives the whole variable domain SQTIHQWPATLVQPVGSPLSLECTVEGTSNPNLYWYRQAAGRGLQLLFYSVGIGQISSEVPQNLSASRPQDRQFILSSKKLLLSDSGFYLCAWEGHNYEAFFGQGTRLTVV.

The genes are TRBV6-5 and TRBJ1-1; no clear D gene. Between the trimmed V and J ends, which lost 6 bases and 4 bases, there was a span of 12 bases. Germline V lookup: CDR1 MNHEY, CDR2 SVGAGI. CDR3 size: 13 residues. CDR3 bases: TGTGCCAGCAGACGAGACACCCTCACTGAAGCTTTCTTT. Residues: CASRRDTLTEAFF.

This clonotype appeared a single time. The chain links TRBV6-6 to TRBJ2-5; 9 bases match TRBD2. Germline V CDR1 and CDR2: MNHNY, SVGAGI (reference sequence). The CDR3 runs to 16 residues. The junction had 6 bases not matched to a gene; V was cut back by 2 bases and J by 2 bases. CDR3 bases: TGTGCCAGCAGTTACCCGACTAGCGGCAATCAAGAGACCCAGTACTTC. Its translation: CASSYPTSGNQETQYF.

The genes are TRBV7-9 and TRBJ1-4, with D unresolved. Germline loops: CDR1 SEHNR, CDR2 FQNEAQ (reference sequence). There are 15 residues in the CDR3. V gave up 2 bases and J gave up 2 bases, with 9 bases separating them. In nucleotides, the CDR3 is TGTGCCAGCAGCTTAAGCAGCCTCACTAATGAAAAACTGTTTTTT. It is translated as CASSLSSLTNEKLFF. Supplemented by reference TRBV7-9 and TRBJ1-4, the full variable domain reads DTGVSQNPRHKITKRGQNVTFRCDPISEHNRLYWYRQTLGQGPEFLTYFQNEAQLEKSRLLSDRFSAERPKGSFSTLEIQRTEQGDSAMYLCASSLSSLTNEKLFFGSGTQLSVL.

The chain employs TRBV4-1 and TRBJ2-7, with TRBD2 identical over 8 bases. The CDR3 is 15 residues long. CDR1 and CDR2 (germline): MGHRA, YSYEKL. After removal of 3 bases from V and 2 bases from J, the junction contained 6 bases not matched to a gene. The CDR3 loop reads CASSQTGLEAYEQYF. CDR3 DNA: TGCGCCAGCAGCCAGACGGGACTAGAGGCCTACGAGCAGTACTTC.

The chain employs TRBV7-9 and TRBJ2-3, with 7 bases that match TRBD2. V dropped 11 bases and J dropped 0; count of bases not matched to a gene: 11. Germline values: CDR1 SEHNR, CDR2 FQNEAQ (reference sequence). The CDR3 has 15 amino acids. CDR3 region: CACAFPSGSTDTQYF. The CDR3 DNA reads as TGTGCCTGCGCGTTTCCTAGCGGTAGCACAGATACGCAGTATTTT.

This chain joins TRBV6-1 and TRBJ1-1; the D is unclear. With 4 bases removed from V and 3 bases from J, the gap between germline ends came to 24 bases. Looked up from germline, CDR1 is MNHNS and CDR2 is SASEGT. CDR3 length equals 18 residues. In DNA, the CDR3 is TGTGCCAGCAGTGGACCCATAGGCACCCTAGGATTGGACACTGAAGCTTTCTTT. Encoded protein: CASSGPIGTLGLDTEAFF.

On this clonotype: Germline is not matched at one junction end, which may reflect a read error. The CDR3: CASSEYFGQGRHEVIF. The CDR3 DNA reads as TGTGCCAGCAGTGAATACTTTGGACAGGGTCGTCACGAGGTAATCTTT. The chain combines TRBV25-1 with TRBJ1-1, with 8 bases aligning to TRBD1. The V gene's germline CDR1 is MGHDK and CDR2 SYGVNS. This CDR3 has 16 residues.

The chain is built from TRBV13 and TRBJ2-1; D perhaps matches TRBD1 (5 bases). Germline V CDR1 and CDR2: PRHDT, FYEKMQ (reference sequence). The length of the CDR3 is 15 residues. V was pared by 4 bases and J by 0 bases, with 10 bases between. The CDR3 loop reads CASSSRQSSYNEQFF. The CDR3 nucleotides read TGTGCCAGCAGCTCCCGACAGAGCTCCTACAATGAGCAGTTCTTC.

The chain employs TRBV27 and TRBJ2-7, with a tentative D call TRBD1 (5 bases). Trimming cost V 0 bases and J 0 bases, with 15 bases left between them. The CDR3 loop spans 17 amino acids. Germline V gene lookup returns CDR1 MNHEY and CDR2 SMNVEV (reference sequence). Here the CDR3 reads CASSLSIWAQGSYEQYF. As DNA, the CDR3 is TGTGCCAGCAGTTTATCGATATGGGCCCAGGGCTCCTACGAGCAGTACTTC.

V usage is TRBV15 and J usage is TRBJ1-5; no definite D call. The germline V gene encodes CDR1 LNHNV and CDR2 YYDKDF (reference sequence). CDR3 size: 15 residues. The germline V and J ends were trimmed by 2 bases and 4 bases, with 12 bases remaining between them. CDR3 sequence reads: CATSRFGNFNQPQHF. In DNA form, the CDR3 reads TGTGCCACCAGCAGATTTGGTAATTTTAATCAGCCCCAGCATTTT.

This sequence joins TRBV27 and TRBJ1-1, with a weak D call TRBD1 (5 bases). Trimming shortened V by 10 bases and J by 6 bases, and 12 bases separated the two germline ends. This CDR3 contains 11 residues. Germline V lookup: CDR1 MNHEY, CDR2 SMNVEV (reference sequence). This CDR3 reads CATRWGSEAFF. In nucleotides, the CDR3 is TGTGCCACCCGTTGGGGGTCTGAAGCTTTCTTT.

The chain uses TRBV20-1 and TRBJ2-3; D possibly corresponds to TRBD2 (6 bases). Germline loops: CDR1 DFQATT, CDR2 SNEGSKA (reference sequence). Trimming pared 1 base from V and 7 bases from J, leaving 12 bases between. This CDR3 has 13 residues. The CDR3 here is CSARVAGWNTQYF. The CDR3 bases are TGCAGTGCTAGAGTTGCGGGGTGGAATACGCAGTATTTT.

The chain couples TRBV6-5 to TRBJ2-2, with 8 bases aligning to TRBD2. The CDR3 extends over 15 amino acids. The germline CDR1 and CDR2 sequences are MNHEY and SVGAGI. V trimming: 3 bases; J trimming: 4 bases; junction bases outside the gene matches: 4. CDR3 bases: TGTGCCAGCAGTTATCGGGAGGGCCTCACCGGGGAGCTGTTTTTT. This sequence encodes CASSYREGLTGELFF.

The genes are TRBV7-9 and TRBJ2-7, with D possibly matching TRBD1 (6 bases). This CDR3 has 14 residues. The ends were cut back, 2 bases at V and 3 bases at J, with 11 bases in the middle. Germline assignment: CDR1 SEHNR and CDR2 FQNEAQ (reference sequence). CDR3 in amino acids: CASSLSGQSYEQYF. CDR3 nucleotide sequence: TGTGCCAGCAGCTTATCAGGACAGAGCTACGAGCAGTACTTC. Using reference TRBV7-9 and TRBJ2-7 for the parts outside the CDR3, the full variable domain is DTGVSQNPRHKITKRGQNVTFRCDPISEHNRLYWYRQTLGQGPEFLTYFQNEAQLEKSRLLSDRFSAERPKGSFSTLEIQRTEQGDSAMYLCASSLSGQSYEQYFGPGTRLTVT.

The CDR3 reads CASSYIQGGRETQYF. CDR3 nucleotide sequence: TGCGCCAGCAGCTACATCCAAGGGGGCAGGGAGACCCAGTACTTC. The chain has TRBV4-1 and TRBJ2-5, with 7 bases aligning to TRBD1. This CDR3 comprises 15 residues. V lost 5 bases, J lost 5 bases, and 11 bases stayed unmatched. Germline lookup yields CDR1 MGHRA and CDR2 YSYEKL.

The chain has TRBV7-9 and TRBJ2-1; TRBD2 agrees at 13 bases. Trimming at V came to 4 bases and at J to 5 bases, leaving 5 bases not matched to a gene. This CDR3 has 16 amino acids. Looked up from germline, CDR1 is SEHNR and CDR2 is FQNEAQ (reference sequence). CDR3 DNA sequence: TGTGCCAGCAGCTCCACCGGGACTAGCGGGAACAATGAGCAGTTCTTC. Translating gives CASSSTGTSGNNEQFF.

This clonotype is a singleton in its sample. The chain links TRBV3-1 to TRBJ1-5, with 7 bases lining up with TRBD1. The CDR3 totals 14 residues. Germline CDR1 LGHDT, CDR2 YNNKEL (reference sequence). The junction had 2 bases not matched to a gene; V was cut back by 1 base and J by 5 bases. CDR3 sequence: CASSQVQGDQPQHF. The CDR3 DNA reads TGTGCCAGCAGCCAAGTCCAGGGGGATCAGCCCCAGCATTTT.

This chain connects TRBV25-1 to TRBJ1-5, with 7 nucleotides matching TRBD1. Germline V lookup: CDR1 MGHDK, CDR2 SYGVNS. V lost 3 bases and J lost 5; bases outside the gene matches: 4. This CDR3 has 14 residues. For the CDR3, the DNA is TGTGCCAGCAGTGACGCAGGGGGACATCAGCCCCAGCATTTT. Amino acid sequence: CASSDAGGHQPQHF.

The chain is built from TRBV28 and TRBJ2-7, with D possibly being TRBD1 or TRBD2 (5 bases each). This CDR3 comprises 15 residues. Germline CDR1 is MDHEN and CDR2 is SYDVKM. Deletions cut 1 base from V and 1 base from J, with 11 bases between. CDR3 sequence reads: CASSLYGAGSYEQYF. In DNA, the CDR3 is TGTGCCAGCAGTTTATACGGGGCAGGATCCTACGAGCAGTACTTC.

The J gene is TRBJ2-7, the V gene TRBV30, with TRBD1 identical over 8 bases. Germline V gene data show CDR1 as GTSNPN and CDR2 as SVGIG (reference sequence). Trimming took 4 bases from V and 6 from J; bases not matched to a gene: 5. There are 12 residues in the CDR3. The CDR3 sequence is CAWNRQGLEQYF. The CDR3 DNA follows: TGTGCCTGGAATCGACAGGGGCTCGAGCAGTACTTC.

The chain combines TRBV5-1 with TRBJ2-5, with TRBD2 identical over 11 bases. CDR3 size: 17 residues. The ends lost 3 bases at V and 1 base at J; junction bases unmatched: 8. Germline V gene data show CDR1 as SGHRS and CDR2 as YFSETQ. CDR3 protein: CASSSQLAGATQETQYF. The CDR3 DNA is TGCGCCAGCAGCTCCCAACTAGCGGGGGCTACCCAAGAGACCCAGTACTTC.

This clonotype was counted a single time. The gene calls are TRBV4-1 and TRBJ2-1, with D unclear. Per the germline V gene, CDR1 is MGHRA and CDR2 is YSYEKL. The V and J ends lost 0 bases and 1 base respectively, with 10 bases between them. This CDR3 spans 16 amino acids. In DNA, the CDR3 is TGCGCCAGCAGCCAAGATGGAATAATGTCCTACAATGAGCAGTTCTTC. Translation gives CASSQDGIMSYNEQFF.

This clonotype has more than one count but fewer than ten. This chain uses TRBV11-2 with TRBJ2-2; the D is unclear. In germline, CDR1 is SGHAT, CDR2 FQNNGV. V lost 1 base to trimming and J lost 6 bases, with 3 bases between them. The CDR3 is 12 residues long. CDR3 residues: CASSLASGELFF. The CDR3, as DNA: TGTGCCAGCAGCTTAGCGTCCGGGGAGCTGTTTTTT.

This clonotype was observed once. This chain connects TRBV30 to TRBJ1-2, with TRBD1 identical over 7 bases. The germline V gene has CDR1 GTSNPN and CDR2 SVGIG (reference sequence). The CDR3 runs to 13 residues. J gave up 6 bases and V 3 bases, and 7 bases lay outside the gene matches. This CDR3 reads CAWSADRVDGYTF. The CDR3 DNA is TGTGCCTGGAGCGCCGACAGGGTTGATGGCTACACCTTC.

The CDR3 nucleotides are TGTGCCAGCAGTCCAAATATCGGACTAGCGGGCACAGATACGCAGTATTTT. This sequence encodes CASSPNIGLAGTDTQYF. The chain couples TRBV6-1 to TRBJ2-3; TRBD2 aligns across 10 bases. Unmatched junction bases numbered 9, after V lost 5 bases and J lost 1 base. This CDR3 comprises 17 residues. Germline V lookup: CDR1 MNHNS, CDR2 SASEGT.

The chain uses TRBV5-1 and TRBJ1-4; D is unclear. Germline assignment: CDR1 SGHRS and CDR2 YFSETQ. The CDR3 covers 22 residues. V was pared by 3 bases and J by 5 bases, with 35 bases between. This CDR3 reads CASSWLPLTSSYQQYDNEKLFF. CDR3 nucleotides: TGCGCCAGCAGCTGGTTGCCATTGACGTCGTCGTACCAACAATACGACAATGAAAAACTGTTTTTT.

This chain uses TRBV30 with TRBJ2-1, with 11 bases fitting TRBD2. This CDR3 is 15 amino acids long. The V and J ends lost 4 bases and 2 bases, in that order; junction bases with no gene match: 4. Looked up from germline, CDR1 is GTSNPN and CDR2 is SVGIG (reference sequence). The CDR3 loop is CAWNELAGAYNEQFF. CDR3 DNA sequence: TGTGCCTGGAACGAACTAGCGGGGGCCTACAATGAGCAGTTCTTC.

V usage is TRBV5-1 and J usage is TRBJ2-7; 11 positions match TRBD1. The CDR3 length is 17 residues. Looked up from germline, CDR1 is SGHRS and CDR2 is YFSETQ. The trim removed 4 bases at V and 0 bases at J, leaving 9 bases unmatched. CDR3 bases: TGCGCCAGCAGCCCGGACAGGGGGCGCCCCCTCTCCTACGAGCAGTACTTC. Residues: CASSPDRGRPLSYEQYF.